Presented here are 15 T cell receptor beta chains from one specimen sequenced in a study of Ad26.COV2.S vaccination and SARS-CoV-2 variants. Clones were sequenced by immunoSEQ multiplex PCR, and TCRdb holds only the in-frame ones, with some missing. The table has about 94,000 clones, approximately 86% seen once; the top ten hold 15% to 20%. The source was peripheral blood, collected after recovery from COVID-19. All receptors come from a human donor who had recovered from COVID-19.

This chain connects TRBV7-2 to TRBJ2-7, with D hard to call. The CDR3 spans 13 residues. With 4 bases removed from V and 3 bases from J, the gap between germline ends came to 10 bases. Germline V gives CDR1 SGHTA, CDR2 FQGNSA. The CDR3 region has the DNA TGTGCCAGCAGCTCCCGTCTCTACTACGAGCAGTACTTC. Its translation: CASSSRLYYEQYF.

The CDR3 spells CASSSPDGDSYEQYF. The CDR3 DNA is TGTGCCAGCAGCTCCCCAGACGGCGACTCCTACGAGCAGTACTTC. J is TRBJ2-7 and V is TRBV7-2; D not resolved. From germline, CDR1 is SGHTA and CDR2 FQGNSA. The CDR3 is made up of 15 amino acids. V gave up 4 bases and J gave up 0 bases, with 13 bases separating them.

This chain links TRBV11-3 with TRBJ2-5; D perhaps matches TRBD1 (5 bases). Germline loops: CDR1 SGHNT, CDR2 YENEEA. CDR3 length: 17 amino acids. V dropped 4 bases and J dropped 4 bases, with 22 bases sitting between them. CDR3 in amino acids: CASSSGHLRIGIETQYF. CDR3 nucleotide sequence: TGTGCCAGCAGCTCCGGACACCTACGTATCGGAATAGAGACCCAGTACTTC. The full variable domain, in which reference TRBV11-3 and TRBJ2-5 provide the parts outside the CDR3, is EAGVVQSPRYKIIEKKQPVAFWCNPISGHNTLYWYLQNLGQGPELLIRYENEEAVDDSQLPKDRFSAERLKGVDSTLKIQPAELGDSAVYLCASSSGHLRIGIETQYFGPGTRLLVL.

This sequence joins TRBV5-1 and TRBJ2-1; D not resolved. Trimming cost V 0 bases and J 10 bases, with 20 bases left between them. Germline CDR1 and CDR2: SGHRS and YFSETQ. CDR3 size: 16 residues. CDR3 residues: CASSLAGGGYAREQFF. CDR3 nucleotides: TGCGCCAGCAGCTTGGCAGGCGGTGGTTATGCGAGAGAGCAGTTCTTC.

This chain joins TRBV21-1 and TRBJ1-5; the DNA was not used to check the table's D call, TRBD1. TRBV21-1 is classified as a pseudogene. The CDR3 extends over 18 amino acids. CDR3 residues: CASSKGNGQAHSNQPQHF. The CDR3 region has the DNA TGTGCCAGCAGCAAAGGTAATGGACAGGCTCATAGCAATCAGCCCCAGCATTTT.

This chain connects TRBV27 to TRBJ1-1; D gene ambiguous. The germline V gene encodes CDR1 MNHEY and CDR2 SMNVEV (reference sequence). Trimming pared 2 bases from V and 0 bases from J, leaving 7 bases between. The CDR3 consists of 14 residues. The CDR3 DNA reads as TGTGCCAGCAGTTTAGGGGTCATGAACACTGAAGCTTTCTTT. This sequence encodes CASSLGVMNTEAFF.

This clone was counted once. The chain employs TRBV13 and TRBJ2-1, with D uncertain. Germline CDR1 reads PRHDT; CDR2 reads FYEKMQ (reference sequence). This CDR3 spans 11 amino acids. V was clipped by 5 bases and J by 10 bases, with 9 bases between them. CDR3 coding DNA: TGTGCCAGCAGCGAGGAAACGGAGCAGTTCTTC. Its protein is CASSEETEQFF.

The J gene is TRBJ2-3, the V gene TRBV19; D not certain. CDR1 and CDR2 from the germline V gene are LNHDA and SQIVND (reference sequence). The CDR3 extends over 12 amino acids. V was trimmed by 6 bases and J by 4 bases, leaving 8 bases between them. The CDR3 DNA reads as TGTGCCAGTAGCCTCCTTTCAGATACGCAGTATTTT. This encodes CASSLLSDTQYF. Looking up the rest from reference TRBV19 and TRBJ2-3 gives the full variable domain: DGGITQSPKYLFRKEGQNVTLSCEQNLNHDAMYWYRQDPGQGLRLIYYSQIVNDFQKGDIAEGYSVSREKKESFPLTVTSAQKNPTAFYLCASSLLSDTQYFGPGTRLTVL.

The chain employs TRBV27 and TRBJ2-7, with D possibly TRBD2 on 6 matching bases. The V gene's germline CDR1 is MNHEY and CDR2 SMNVEV (reference sequence). Trimming took 6 bases from V and 3 from J, leaving 9 bases between them. The CDR3 consists of 12 residues. The CDR3, as DNA: TGTGCCAGCAGCCCCGGGGGCTACGAGCAGTACTTC. Its translation: CASSPGGYEQYF.

This chain connects TRBV6-4 to TRBJ2-3; the D gene is possibly TRBD2 (6 bases). CDR3 length: 16 amino acids. CDR1 is MRHNA and CDR2 is SNTAGT in the germline V gene. Trimming cost V 3 bases and J 4 bases, with 17 bases left between them. CDR3 residues: CASSDRGEALADTQYF. The CDR3 region has the DNA TGTGCCAGCAGTGATCGAGGGGAGGCGCTGGCAGATACGCAGTATTTT.

This clone has a single count. This rearrangement joins TRBV28 to TRBJ1-5; no reliable D call. The CDR3 contains 15 residues. V lost 2 bases and J 0 bases, leaving 8 bases between the germline ends. Germline V CDR1 and CDR2: MDHEN, SYDVKM. The CDR3 region is CASSLVGSSNQPQHF. In DNA, the CDR3 is TGTGCCAGCAGTTTAGTGGGCTCTAGCAATCAGCCCCAGCATTTT.

This rearrangement joins TRBV3-1 (or the pseudogene TRBV3-2) to TRBJ2-5; TRBD2 matches 7 bases. The CDR3 has 14 amino acids. The germline V gene encodes CDR1 LGHDT and CDR2 YNNKEL (reference sequence). After removal of 1 base from V and 7 bases from J, the junction contained 6 bases not matched to a gene. DNA of the CDR3: TGTGCCAGCAGCCAAGTCGGCGGGGAGGGGACCCAGTACTTC. Translating gives CASSQVGGEGTQYF.

V and J are TRBV12-5 and TRBJ2-3, with D perhaps TRBD2 (5 bases). From germline, CDR1 is LGHNT and CDR2 FRNRAP. Deletions cut 3 bases from V and 1 base from J, with 11 bases between. The length of the CDR3 is 15 residues. CDR3 sequence (DNA): TGTGCTAGTGGTTTAGGGCAAGCGGGCACAGATACGCAGTATTTT. This sequence encodes CASGLGQAGTDTQYF.

This CDR3 is CASRRTGANTEAFF. CDR3 sequence (DNA): TGTGCCAGCAGACGGACAGGGGCGAACACTGAAGCTTTCTTT. The chain links TRBV27 to TRBJ1-1, with TRBD1 matching over 9 bases. Germline CDR1 is MNHEY and CDR2 is SMNVEV (reference sequence). The CDR3 spans 14 residues. Losses at the gene ends were 6 bases for V and 1 base for J; bases not matched to a gene: 3.

The chain is built from TRBV5-6 and TRBJ2-5; D not resolved. The germline V and J ends were trimmed by 2 bases and 4 bases, with 15 bases remaining between them. Per germline, CDR1 SGHDT and CDR2 YYEEEE. The CDR3 is 15 residues long. The CDR3 DNA is TGTGCCAGCAGCTTCCGGAGACTTTACAGAGAGACCCAGTACTTC. This codes for CASSFRRLYRETQYF.